These 26 T cell receptor beta chains were all obtained from the same sample, sequenced in a study of blood T cells in healthy people across ages. Alongside a J-beta primer mix, a sample-barcoded 5' primer served in a second PCR lasting about 7 to 12 cycles. MiXCR, applied by TCRdb to the 5' RACE reads, yields one record per CDR3 protein. Of 600,000 to 1,000,000 distinct CDR3 sequences in the sample, more than 45% were seen once. The specimen was blood. The receptor source for this set is a man aged 25-40 years in good health.

This chain links TRBV13 with TRBJ2-3; TRBD1 agrees at 7 bases. V lost 7 bases and J lost 4; bases outside the gene matches: 8. The CDR3 totals 14 residues. Germline CDR1 reads PRHDT; CDR2 reads FYEKMQ (reference sequence). CDR3 in amino acids: CASNPTGAPDTQYF. CDR3 nucleotide sequence: TGTGCCAGCAACCCTACAGGGGCCCCAGATACGCAGTATTTT.

The CDR3 loop is CASSFTGTGASYEQYF. CDR3 DNA: TGTGCCAGCAGTTTCACCGGGACCGGGGCATCCTACGAGCAGTACTTC. This rearrangement joins TRBV6-1 to TRBJ2-7; TRBD1 or TRBD2 may be the D gene (5 bases each). The germline V gene has CDR1 MNHNS and CDR2 SASEGT. The V and J ends lost 5 bases and 1 base respectively, with 18 bases between them. There are 16 residues in the CDR3.

A single count supports this clonotype. This sequence joins TRBV7-9 and TRBJ2-5; 7 bases map to TRBD1. Trimming cost V 1 base and J 4 bases; bases outside gene matches: 9. The germline gives CDR1 SEHNR, CDR2 FQNEAQ (reference sequence). This CDR3 contains 16 residues. CDR3 amino acids: CASSLEGTGAGETQYF. In DNA, the CDR3 is TGTGCCAGCAGCTTAGAGGGAACAGGGGCAGGAGAGACCCAGTACTTC.

The rearrangement uses TRBV6-1 and TRBJ2-7; 7 bases line up with TRBD1. The germline CDR1 and CDR2 sequences are MNHNS and SASEGT. This CDR3 spans 17 amino acids. The junction had 15 bases not matched to a gene; V was cut back by 6 bases and J by 1 base. DNA for the CDR3: TGTGCCAGCAGCGCCGTGGGACAGAATGCTCCGTCCTACGAGCAGTACTTC. Translating it yields CASSAVGQNAPSYEQYF.

V usage is TRBV24-1 and J usage is TRBJ2-1; D is uncertain. CDR1 is KGHDR, CDR2 SFDVKD, per germline. Trimming removed 2 bases at V and 8 bases at J, with 6 bases between. This CDR3 spans 12 amino acids. In DNA, the CDR3 is TGTGCCACCAGTGATTCCCAGGATGAGCAGTTCTTC. Its translation: CATSDSQDEQFF.

V and J are TRBV3-1 and TRBJ1-1; the D gene is possibly TRBD1 (5 bases). V lost 0 bases, J lost 2 bases, and 10 bases lay in between. This CDR3 contains 15 residues. Germline V gene data show CDR1 as LGHDT and CDR2 as YNNKEL (reference sequence). CDR3 in amino acids: CASSQDPGVNTEAFF. The CDR3 nucleotides read TGTGCCAGCAGCCAAGACCCGGGGGTAAACACTGAAGCTTTCTTT.

The rearrangement uses TRBV7-2 and TRBJ1-5; D perhaps matches TRBD1 (5 bases). From germline, CDR1 is SGHTA and CDR2 FQGNSA. Trimming left V 6 bases short and J 3 bases short, with 15 bases between. The CDR3 is 15 amino acids. CDR3 sequence: CASSQTQGINQPQHF. DNA of the CDR3: TGTGCCAGCAGTCAGACGCAGGGTATCAATCAGCCCCAGCATTTT.

The CDR3 region has the DNA TGTGCCAACCGCCCAGGGCGGGGGGGCCTTCACGAGCAGTACTTC. Its protein product is CANRPGRGGLHEQYF. The V call is TRBV24-1, the J call TRBJ2-4; 9 bases are shared with TRBD2. Near its end, the DNA agrees better with TRBJ2-7, so the J call may be wrong. The CDR3 has 15 amino acids. Germline CDR1 KGHDR, CDR2 SFDVKD.

On this clonotype itself: A much larger clone lies a single base off, so this may be a read error. The genes are TRBV6-1 and TRBJ2-1; D is perhaps TRBD1 (5 bases). The CDR3 runs 14 residues. The V gene's germline CDR1 is MNHNS and CDR2 SASEGT. V was clipped by 6 bases and J by 6 bases, with 15 bases between them. The CDR3 DNA is TGTGCCAGCAGGCAATTGGGGCCTCTCAATGAGCAGTTCTTC. Encoded protein: CASRQLGPLNEQFF.

There are a few counts of this clonotype. The CDR3: CASSLGVRQGNKINSPLHF. CDR3 nucleotides: TGTGCCAGCAGCTTAGGAGTCCGTCAGGGGAACAAGATTAATTCACCCCTCCACTTT. The chain combines TRBV7-2 with TRBJ1-6; possible D gene TRBD1, 6 bases. Trimming took 1 base from V and 6 from J, leaving 22 bases between them. Germline V gene data show CDR1 as SGHTA and CDR2 as FQGNSA. There are 19 residues in the CDR3.

The chain recombines TRBV20-1 with TRBJ2-7; D ambiguous. The CDR3 totals 13 residues. V dropped 6 bases and J dropped 10 bases, with 22 bases sitting between them. The germline V gene encodes CDR1 DFQATT and CDR2 SNEGSKA (reference sequence). The DNA for the CDR3 is TGCAGTGCCCTCCCCGAATACCAAGAGGCCCAGTACTTC. Translation: CSALPEYQEAQYF.

V usage is TRBV12-3 or TRBV12-4 and J usage is TRBJ1-2; TRBD1 agrees at 8 bases. The CDR3 has 15 residues. V was pared by 5 bases and J by 3 bases, with 8 bases of the junction left unmatched. As DNA, the CDR3 is TGTGCCAGCAGTCAGACAGGGGAGGGAGACTATGGCTACACCTTC. This gives the protein CASSQTGEGDYGYTF.

J is TRBJ2-6 and V is TRBV27; D may be TRBD1 (6 bases). Germline CDR1 reads MNHEY; CDR2 reads SMNVEV (reference sequence). The CDR3 covers 18 residues. V was trimmed by 4 bases and J by 3 bases, leaving 19 bases between them. The CDR3 region is CASSSSPGQPIGANVLTF. The CDR3 DNA sequence: TGTGCCAGCAGTTCCTCCCCCGGACAGCCCATTGGGGCCAACGTCCTGACTTTC.

The rearrangement uses TRBV7-3 and TRBJ2-7; D is uncertain. Gene TRBJ2-5 matches the end of the DNA better, so the J call may be wrong. The CDR3 loop spans 13 amino acids. Germline V CDR1 and CDR2: SGHTA, FQGTGA. For the CDR3, the DNA is TGTGCCAGCAGCTTATCCCCTGAAGAGACCCAGTACTTC. The encoded protein is CASSLSPEETQYF.

This chain joins TRBV3-1 and TRBJ1-5, with D hard to call. Trimming shortened V by 4 bases and J by 4 bases, and 8 bases separated the two germline ends. Per germline, CDR1 LGHDT and CDR2 YNNKEL (reference sequence). The CDR3 runs 13 residues. CDR3 DNA: TGTGCCAGCAGCCCTGACGGTAATCAGCCCCAGCATTTT. It specifies CASSPDGNQPQHF.

This chain uses TRBV20-1 with TRBJ1-5, with 7 bases aligning to TRBD1. The junction had 8 bases not matched to a gene; V was cut back by 7 bases and J by 2 bases. Germline CDR1 reads DFQATT; CDR2 reads SNEGSKA (reference sequence). The CDR3 has 14 amino acids. The CDR3 DNA reads TGCAGTGTAAGGACAGGCCTTCGCAATCAGCCCCAGCATTTT. This translates into CSVRTGLRNQPQHF.

The CDR3 nucleotides read TGCAGTGCCGGACCCAGGACTAGCGGGTACAATGAGCAGTTCTTC. Encoded protein: CSAGPRTSGYNEQFF. This chain joins TRBV20-1 and TRBJ2-1, with TRBD2 matching 11 bases. This CDR3 spans 15 amino acids. The germline CDR1 and CDR2 sequences are DFQATT and SNEGSKA (reference sequence). Trimming at V came to 6 bases and at J to 4 bases, leaving 8 bases not matched to a gene.

The chain has TRBV6-6 and TRBJ2-3; 8 bases line up with TRBD1. Looked up from germline, CDR1 is MNHNY and CDR2 is SVGAGI (reference sequence). The CDR3 is 16 residues long. J was trimmed by 0 bases and V by 6 bases; bases with no gene match: 8. CDR3 residues: CASSQGARTSTDTQYF. The CDR3, as DNA: TGTGCCAGCAGCCAGGGGGCGAGGACTAGCACAGATACGCAGTATTTT.

In this sample, this clonotype turned up a few times. V usage is TRBV6-1 and J usage is TRBJ2-3; TRBD1 might be the D (5 bases). V was trimmed by 2 bases and J by 2 bases, leaving 11 bases between them. CDR3 length: 15 amino acids. The germline V gene has CDR1 MNHNS and CDR2 SASEGT. CDR3 nucleotide sequence: TGTGCCAGCAGTGAAACCAGGGATTACACAGATACGCAGTATTTT. Protein sequence: CASSETRDYTDTQYF.

Remarks on this clonotype: One end of the junction fails to match germline, which may point to a read error. The rearrangement joins TRBV20-1 to TRBJ1-6; D possibly corresponds to TRBD1 (6 bases). The CDR3 consists of 13 residues. CDR1 and CDR2 (germline): DFQATT, SNEGSKA (reference sequence). In nucleotides, the CDR3 is TGCGGTGCAAAAACAGGGACCGGATCACCCCTCCACTTT. It codes for CGAKTGTGSPLHF.

The chain links TRBV12-3 or TRBV12-4 to TRBJ1-1; D possibly corresponds to TRBD1 (5 bases). This CDR3 has 15 residues. V lost 5 bases, J lost 5 bases, and 18 bases lay in between. Written as DNA, the CDR3 is TGTGCCAGCAGTCCCTATATAGGAGGGGAAACTGAAGCTTTCTTT. It yields the protein CASSPYIGGETEAFF.

This clonotype has only one observation. This chain uses TRBV6-4 with TRBJ1-5; D possibly corresponds to TRBD1 (5 bases). Germline CDR1 and CDR2: MRHNA and SNTAGT. The V gene lost 9 bases and the J gene lost 7 bases, with 10 bases spanning the gap. The CDR3 has 11 amino acids. The chain's CDR3 is CARPGGQPQHF. CDR3 nucleotide sequence: TGTGCCAGACCTGGGGGACAGCCCCAGCATTTT.

The chain joins TRBV6-5 to TRBJ1-2, with D possibly matching TRBD1 (5 bases). The CDR3 loop spans 13 amino acids. Trimming removed 5 bases from V and 8 bases from J, with 15 bases in between. The germline CDR1 and CDR2 sequences are MNHEY and SVGAGI. The CDR3 loop reads CASSARGSGGYTF. The CDR3 DNA reads TGTGCCAGCAGTGCCCGGGGGAGCGGGGGCTACACCTTC.

In this sample, this clonotype turned up a few times. CDR3 sequence: CASSVEPGGKKTQYF. The DNA of the CDR3 is TGTGCCAGCAGCGTAGAGCCGGGGGGTAAAAAGACCCAGTACTTC. The rearrangement links TRBV9 to TRBJ2-5; 7 positions match TRBD2. The CDR3 loop spans 15 amino acids. Germline V gene data show CDR1 as SGDLS and CDR2 as YYNGEE. V lost 0 bases, J lost 6 bases, and 8 bases stayed unmatched.

This sequence joins TRBV6-2 or TRBV6-3 and TRBJ2-7; 12 positions match TRBD2. The end of the DNA is better explained by TRBJ2-5, so the J call may be wrong. CDR1 and CDR2 (germline): MNHEY, SVGEGT. The CDR3 sequence is 14 residues long. CDR3 residues: CASRKGLAGETQYF. For the CDR3, the DNA is TGTGCCAGCAGAAAGGGACTAGCGGGAGAGACCCAGTACTTC.

The rearrangement uses TRBV4-1 and TRBJ1-2; tentative D call: TRBD1 (5 bases). Trimming took off 1 base at V and 7 bases at J, with 7 bases between the two ends. Germline assignment: CDR1 MGHRA and CDR2 YSYEKL. The CDR3 loop spans 12 amino acids. The CDR3 bases are TGCGCCAGCAGCCAAGCCAGGGCTGGCTACACCTTC. It is translated as CASSQARAGYTF.